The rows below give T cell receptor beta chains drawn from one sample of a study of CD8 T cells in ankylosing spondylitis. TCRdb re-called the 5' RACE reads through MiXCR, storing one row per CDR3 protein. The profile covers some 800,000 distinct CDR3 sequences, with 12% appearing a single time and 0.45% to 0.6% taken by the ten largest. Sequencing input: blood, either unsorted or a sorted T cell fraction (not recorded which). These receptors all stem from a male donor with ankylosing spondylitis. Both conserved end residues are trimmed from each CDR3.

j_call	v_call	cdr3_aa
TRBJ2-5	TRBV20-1	SARDEGARETQY
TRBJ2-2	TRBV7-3	ASSPDSRGELF
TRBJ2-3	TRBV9	ASRSDRESADTQY
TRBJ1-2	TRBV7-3	ASSLDRDYGYT
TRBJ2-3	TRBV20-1	SASGDTDTQY
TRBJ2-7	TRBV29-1	SVEGGRAHYEQY
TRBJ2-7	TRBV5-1	ASSRSGTDYEQY
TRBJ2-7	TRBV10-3	AISVSGGAWEQY
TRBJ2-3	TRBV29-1	SVGSGRPNTDTQY
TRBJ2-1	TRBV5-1	ASSLGYSGSYNEQF
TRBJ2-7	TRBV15	ATSRGGGTEVSEQY
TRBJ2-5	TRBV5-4	ASSSARGWETTETQY
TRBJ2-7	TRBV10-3	AILESQAGLHEQY
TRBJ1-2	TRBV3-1	ASSPSGAGYT
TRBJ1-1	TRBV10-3	AIRVRDGNTEAF
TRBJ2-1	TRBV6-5	ASSYSLRRANEQF
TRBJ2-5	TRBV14	ASSLQTALPQY
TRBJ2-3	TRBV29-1	SAEIGTGADTQY
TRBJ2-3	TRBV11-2	ASSPSSPTQY
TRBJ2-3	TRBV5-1	ASSLALVRDTQY
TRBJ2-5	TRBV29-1	SVDRQQETQY
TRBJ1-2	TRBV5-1	ASRLTVTYGYT
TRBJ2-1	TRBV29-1	SVNRGNEQF
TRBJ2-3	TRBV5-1	ASSWRGTTDTQY
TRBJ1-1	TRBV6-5	ASSYGTGKTEAF
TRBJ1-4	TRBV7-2	ASSSGREKLF